This T cell receptor (beta chain) is drawn from a study of early T cells in non-severe SARS-CoV-2 infection. Study at large: Chains were not paired, and sequencing was done on bulk RNA from unsorted whole blood.

As part of library construction, unique molecular identifiers were attached to individual cDNA molecules. In TCRdb, the 5' RACE reads were re-called with MiXCR into one record per CDR3 protein. The sample lists about 46,000 distinct CDR3 sequences; approximately 5.1% were seen once. This clonotype was counted at least ten times. The antigen is undetermined. Study observations and caveats: Missing private and CD4 specificities, VDJdb matching favored anti-spike CD8 responses.

With 7 bases removed from V and 10 bases from J, the gap between germline ends came to 17 bases. Germline V gene sequence: CDR1 MNHEY, CDR2 SVGAGI. The CDR3 covers 13 residues. This clonotype was obtained from an adult who was a healthcare worker with PCR-confirmed SARS-CoV-2 infection or an uninfected control (not recorded which). The material was whole blood, obtained at baseline. The V gene is TRBV6-5, the J gene TRBJ2-1, with D hard to call. CDR3 residues: CASTTPTSREQFF. The DNA of the CDR3 is TGTGCCAGCACCACCCCGACCAGTCGGGAGCAGTTCTTC.